This TCR beta chain stems from a study of cytomegalovirus exposure and HLA in healthy donors. Worth noting for this clone: The antigen is not known.

Assay: immunoSEQ multiplex PCR; the TCRdb copy retains only in-frame clones and omits some. The data contain roughly 250,000 clones, 86% of them singletons. Notes on the study in general: The tendency of first-cohort TCR clusters to co-occur in the 100 to 150 validation repertoires was identified by a subsequent analysis.

Trimming left V 1 base short and J 2 bases short, with 9 bases between. This CDR3 spans 15 amino acids. From germline, CDR1 is SGHRS and CDR2 YFSETQ. V is TRBV5-1 and J is TRBJ2-2; TRBD2 might be the D (6 bases). This TCR came from a woman in her twenties or thirties in good health and CMV-seropositive. Sequenced sample: PBMCs. In DNA form, the CDR3 reads TGCGCCAGCAGCTTGCAGGGAGGTAACACCGGGGAGCTGTTTTTT. Encoded protein: CASSLQGGNTGELFF.